Sequencing of this T cell receptor beta chain was carried out in a study of T cell responses to AZD1222 COVID-19 vaccine. Study conclusions and caveats: It was only a handful of AZD1222 recipients who were seropositive at baseline. Regions 160-218 and 743-854 held dominance among vaccine-associated CD4 TCRs, which spanned spike.

Losses at the gene ends were 6 bases for V and 2 bases for J; bases not matched to a gene: 9. This CDR3 spans 15 amino acids. CDR1 and CDR2 from the germline V gene are MNHNY and SVGAGI (reference sequence). As for this clone: Its specificity is not known.

Sequencing used immunoSEQ multiplex PCR; TCRdb keeps in-frame clones, though not all of them. The sample lists 120,000 to 150,000 clones; 85% to 90% were seen once. This specimen consisted of peripheral blood, obtained 28 days after the second AZD1222 dose. V and J are TRBV6-6 and TRBJ2-7; 8 nucleotides agree with TRBD1. The sequence was obtained from an adult who received the AZD1222 COVID-19 vaccine. CDR3 region: CASRPDRGGTYEQYF. The CDR3 nucleotides read TGTGCCAGCAGGCCTGACAGGGGAGGAACCTACGAGCAGTACTTC.